This paragraph reports one T cell receptor beta chain. Per the study methods: The authors estimated nucleated cell counts from reference gene primer amplification. Measured with immunoSEQ multiplex PCR; TCRdb has only the in-frame clones, and not every one. The V and J calls and clone size were taken over from that table, and D and trimming were inferred from the DNA. The sample lists under 200,000 clones; about 86% were seen once. The data derive from a study of blood T cell repertoires in COVID-19. Study-wide context: The United States, Italy and Spain provided the acute and convalescent COVID-19 samples.

Input material: peripheral blood. This sequence was found in a woman aged 80 or over in a cohort sampled during active or convalescent COVID-19.

CDR3 amino acids: CASSQQGRNQPQHF. CDR3 in DNA: TGTGCCAGCAGCCAACAGGGGAGGAATCAGCCCCAGCATTTT. This chain uses TRBV6-5 with TRBJ1-5, with 7 bases aligning to TRBD1. This CDR3 region has 14 residues. V shed 6 bases and J 4 bases; nucleotides not matched to a gene: 6. In germline, CDR1 is MNHEY, CDR2 SVGAGI.